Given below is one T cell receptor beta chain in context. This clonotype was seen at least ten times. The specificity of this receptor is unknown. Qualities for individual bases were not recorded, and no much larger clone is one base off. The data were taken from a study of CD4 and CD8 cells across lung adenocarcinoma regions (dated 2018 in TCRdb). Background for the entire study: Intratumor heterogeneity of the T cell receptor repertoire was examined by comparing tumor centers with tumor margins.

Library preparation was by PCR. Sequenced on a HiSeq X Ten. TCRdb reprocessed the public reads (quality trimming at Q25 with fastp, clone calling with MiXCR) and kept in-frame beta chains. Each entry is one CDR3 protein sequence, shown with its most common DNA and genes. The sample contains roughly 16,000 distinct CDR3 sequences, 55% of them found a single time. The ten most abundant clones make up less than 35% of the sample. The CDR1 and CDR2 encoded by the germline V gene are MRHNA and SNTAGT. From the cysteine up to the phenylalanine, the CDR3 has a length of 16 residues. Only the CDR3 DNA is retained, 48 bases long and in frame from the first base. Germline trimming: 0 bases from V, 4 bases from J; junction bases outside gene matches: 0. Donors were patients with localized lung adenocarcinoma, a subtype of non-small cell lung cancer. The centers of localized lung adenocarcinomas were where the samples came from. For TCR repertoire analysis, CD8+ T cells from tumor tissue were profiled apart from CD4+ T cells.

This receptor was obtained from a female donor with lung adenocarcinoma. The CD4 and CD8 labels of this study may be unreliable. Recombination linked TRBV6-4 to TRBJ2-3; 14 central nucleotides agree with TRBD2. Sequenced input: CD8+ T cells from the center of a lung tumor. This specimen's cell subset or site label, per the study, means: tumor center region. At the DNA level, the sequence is TGTGCCAGCAGTGACTCGACTAGCGGGGGGGCAGATACGCAGTATTTT. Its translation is CASSDSTSGGADTQYF.